These T cell receptor beta chains were read from a single sample in a study of blood T cell repertoires in COVID-19. The assay was immunoSEQ multiplex PCR, and TCRdb's table has in-frame clones only and misses some. The table lists roughly 410,000 clones, around 87% of them singletons. Material for sequencing was peripheral blood. The receptors derive from a woman between 55 and 75 years old with COVID-19, enrolled during active disease. The conserved cysteine and the conserved F or W are not part of the CDR3 here. D genes are given only for firm matches. Clone size, where shown, is once, few, many, or a class for clones that have expanded.

size,D,V,J,CDR3
-,-,TRBV7-3,TRBJ1-1,ASSQLGMNTEAF
-,-,TRBV6-1,TRBJ2-7,ASSEVGGAAEQY
-,-,TRBV4-1,TRBJ1-2,ASSQNPRGAVEGYT
once,-,TRBV28,TRBJ1-5,ASTKNERGPQH
-,-,TRBV28,TRBJ1-5,ASSPTSGGNQPQH
-,-,TRBV27,TRBJ1-2,ASSSREGGGGGYT
-,-,TRBV5-4,TRBJ2-3,ASSLQGGADTQY
-,TRBD2,TRBV5-6,TRBJ2-1,ASSLVGTSGYNEQF
-,-,TRBV6-4,TRBJ1-1,ASSQYGGTEAF
-,TRBD2,TRBV3-1/TRBV3-2,TRBJ2-7,ASSHPSRGGYEQY
-,-,TRBV4-2,TRBJ1-5,ASSQGQINQPQH
-,TRBD2,TRBV7-2,TRBJ2-1,ASSFKRGEYNEQF
-,TRBD2,TRBV5-1,TRBJ2-2,ASSQLAGDNTGELF
once,-,TRBV15,TRBJ1-1,ATSGGLLNTEAF
few,TRBD1,TRBV14,TRBJ2-7,ASSRGQGISYEQY
-,TRBD1,TRBV3-1/TRBV3-2,TRBJ1-2,ASSLTGAFYGYT
-,TRBD1,TRBV6-5,TRBJ2-5,ASGPGDSQETQY
-,TRBD1,TRBV5-6,TRBJ2-2,ASTQGTAGLIYTGELF
-,-,TRBV3-1/TRBV3-2,TRBJ1-2,ASSRGGVNYGYT
-,-,TRBV6-1,TRBJ1-5,ASSEGPPYQPQH
-,-,TRBV21-1,TRBJ2-7,ASSKPRTYEQY
few,-,TRBV3-1/TRBV3-2,TRBJ2-3,ASSQDWAGSDTQY
-,TRBD1,TRBV28,TRBJ1-1,ASSPPGTGGTEAF
-,TRBD1,TRBV24-1,TRBJ2-3,ATSDSETGNTDTQY
once,TRBD1,TRBV19,TRBJ1-5,ASWDRGVNQPQH
once,TRBD1,TRBV3-1/TRBV3-2,TRBJ2-1,ASSPYRDRDPQF
-,TRBD1,TRBV27,TRBJ2-3,ASSLSGQGPTDTQY
-,TRBD1,TRBV2,TRBJ2-2,ASRRQGAGELF
-,TRBD1,TRBV2,TRBJ1-2,ASSEGTGSYGYT
once,TRBD1,TRBV5-1,TRBJ1-2,ASSSTPTGGGYT
-,-,TRBV19,TRBJ1-5,ASSIAGGQPQH
-,-,TRBV24-1,TRBJ2-5,ATSDSRVGGETQY
-,-,TRBV19,TRBJ1-6,ASKDLAGISPLH
few,TRBD2,TRBV9,TRBJ2-5,ASSAPLAGGETQY
-,TRBD1,TRBV2,TRBJ2-4,ASSELGTGGYSDIQY
-,TRBD1,TRBV2,TRBJ1-2,ASTGDSGWSYT
-,-,TRBV20-1,TRBJ2-7,SGASFGEQY
-,-,TRBV9,TRBJ1-3,ASGETAYSGNTIY
-,-,TRBV14,TRBJ2-3,ASSQVFRGFLTDTQY
-,-,TRBV9,TRBJ2-7,ASSPGYEQY
-,-,TRBV4-2,TRBJ2-5,ASSREGGALEETQY
few,-,TRBV4-1,TRBJ2-2,ASSQAKSPYAGELF
-,-,TRBV29-1,TRBJ1-3,SVDSSADTIY
-,-,TRBV7-9,TRBJ2-1,ASSRSRNEQF
-,-,TRBV18,TRBJ2-7,ASSPTSRGSYEQY
-,TRBD2,TRBV2,TRBJ2-3,ASSRGAGLAGGPYLTDTQY
-,-,TRBV7-9,TRBJ2-7,ASSLPYSYEQY
-,TRBD1,TRBV3-1/TRBV3-2,TRBJ1-3,ASSQAGGSGNTIY
once,-,TRBV4-1,TRBJ1-3,ASSQVEGRSSGNTIY
-,-,TRBV7-2,TRBJ1-4,ASSLAEGREKLF
few,TRBD1,TRBV28,TRBJ1-5,ASSSDRGNQPQH
few,TRBD1,TRBV28,TRBJ2-7,ASTLSHRGAYEQY
-,TRBD1,TRBV4-1,TRBJ1-2,ASSQDFPGGYGYT
-,-,TRBV19,TRBJ1-3,ASRSTDSGNTIY
-,-,TRBV28,TRBJ1-4,ASSLSVWGQREKLF